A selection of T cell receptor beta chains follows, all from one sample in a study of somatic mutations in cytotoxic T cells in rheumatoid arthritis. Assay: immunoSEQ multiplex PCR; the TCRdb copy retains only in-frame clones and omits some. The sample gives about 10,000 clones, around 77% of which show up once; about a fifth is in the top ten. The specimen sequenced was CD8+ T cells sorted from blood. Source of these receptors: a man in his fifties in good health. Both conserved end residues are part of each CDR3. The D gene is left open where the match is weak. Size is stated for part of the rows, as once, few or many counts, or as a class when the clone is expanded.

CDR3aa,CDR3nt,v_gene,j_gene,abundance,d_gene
CASSLGSGTGGYGYTF,TGTGCCAGCAGCTTAGGGTCCGGGACAGGGGGCTATGGCTACACCTTC,TRBV7-6,TRBJ1-2,-,TRBD1
CASSIAGADTEAFF,TGTGCCAGTAGTATTGCAGGGGCGGACACTGAAGCTTTCTTT,TRBV19,TRBJ1-1,-,-
CASSVNWGANEQYF,TGTGCCAGCAGCGTCAACTGGGGCGCAAACGAGCAGTACTTC,TRBV7-6,TRBJ2-7,-,-
CSVASGAYEQYF,TGCAGCGTTGCCTCAGGGGCCTACGAGCAGTACTTC,TRBV29-1,TRBJ2-7,medium-sized,-
CASSSTGGYMDEQYF,TGTGCCAGCAGTTCCACAGGGGGCTATATGGACGAGCAGTACTTC,TRBV6-5,TRBJ2-7,-,TRBD1
CASTWTGGSNQPQHF,TGTGCCAGTACCTGGACAGGGGGGAGCAATCAGCCCCAGCATTTT,TRBV19,TRBJ1-5,-,TRBD1
CASSILAGGDEQYF,TGTGCCAGTAGTATCCTAGCGGGAGGAGACGAGCAGTACTTC,TRBV19,TRBJ2-7,-,TRBD2
CASSSTGPLNEQFF,TGCGCCAGCAGCTCGACAGGCCCCCTAAATGAGCAGTTCTTC,TRBV5-1,TRBJ2-1,-,-
CASSRSGGPDTQYF,TGCGCCAGCAGCCGTAGCGGGGGGCCAGATACGCAGTATTTT,TRBV5-1,TRBJ2-3,once,TRBD2
CASGGTGGYEQYF,TGTGCCAGCGGGGGGACAGGGGGCTACGAGCAGTACTTC,TRBV6-1,TRBJ2-7,-,TRBD1
CASSLFLAGTDTQYF,TGTGCCAGCAGTTTATTTCTAGCTGGCACAGATACGCAGTATTTT,TRBV27,TRBJ2-3,-,-
CASSQGREQFF,TGTGCCAGCAGCCAAGGGAGAGAGCAGTTCTTC,TRBV4-2,TRBJ2-1,-,-
CASSWSGQLNTEAFF,TGTGCCAGCAGCTGGTCGGGACAGCTGAACACTGAAGCTTTCTTT,TRBV7-9,TRBJ1-1,-,TRBD1
CASSSSRGNTGELFF,TGTGCTAGCAGCTCCAGCAGGGGGAACACCGGGGAGCTGTTTTTT,TRBV7-7,TRBJ2-2,-,-
CASSQDSRFEQFF,TGCGCCAGCAGCCAAGATTCCAGGTTTGAGCAGTTCTTC,TRBV4-1,TRBJ2-1,-,-
CASSPRDTAYEQYF,TGTGCCAGCTCACCCCGGGACACCGCCTACGAGCAGTACTTC,TRBV18,TRBJ2-7,-,-